The 13 T cell receptor beta chains listed next were all sequenced from one sample in a study of OX40 agonist ivuxolimab in advanced cancers. Preparation of the library involved the immunoSEQ multiplex PCR assay. TCRdb carries this immuneACCESS record with in-frame sequences only. Its versions omit some clonotypes, under half of them owing to an unresolved V gene in the studies checked, with the rest unexplained. The sample table contains tens of thousands of clones; only one count was recorded for roughly nine tenths of them. The ten largest clonotypes hold 2.5% to 3% of the sample. The source was CD4+ or CD8+ T cells sorted from blood, collected in a trial of the OX40 agonist ivuxolimab. The receptors here all came from an adult with an advanced solid tumor such as melanoma, head and neck, liver or kidney cancer.

CDR3 nucleotides: TGTGCCAGCAGCCCCTACCAAGGGGGGACCAACACCTTC. Protein product: CASSPYQGGTNTF. The rearrangement uses TRBV7-2 and TRBJ1-2, with a possible D match to TRBD1 (6 bases). The CDR3 is 13 residues long. Trimming removed 5 bases at V and 12 bases at J, with 19 bases between. From germline, CDR1 is SGHTA and CDR2 FQGNSA.

The V and J genes are TRBV28 and TRBJ2-5; the D is unclear. Trimming took 1 base from V and 5 from J, leaving 14 bases between them. The CDR3 is 15 residues long. Germline CDR1 is MDHEN and CDR2 is SYDVKM. The CDR3 is CASSLSGPQTETQYF. The CDR3 nucleotides are TGTGCCAGCAGTTTATCTGGGCCACAGACGGAGACCCAGTACTTC.

V and J are TRBV4-1 and TRBJ1-5; D not resolved. Germline loops: CDR1 MGHRA, CDR2 YSYEKL. CDR3 length: 15 residues. The V and J ends lost 4 bases and 0 bases respectively, with 10 bases between them. CDR3 in amino acids: CASSLHEGSNQPQHF. The CDR3 bases are TGCGCCAGCAGCCTCCACGAGGGTAGCAATCAGCCCCAGCATTTT.

V gene TRBV28 combines with J gene TRBJ2-1, with 11 positions matching TRBD2. The CDR3 is 15 amino acids. Trimming at V came to 6 bases and at J to 4 bases, leaving 5 bases not matched to a gene. Per germline, CDR1 MDHEN and CDR2 SYDVKM. The DNA of the CDR3 is TGTGCCAGCAGACGGACTAGCGGGTCTTACAATGAGCAGTTCTTC. Translation: CASRRTSGSYNEQFF.

This chain joins TRBV11-1 and TRBJ2-5; possibly TRBD2 for D (6 bases). Germline CDR1 SGHAT, CDR2 FQDESV (reference sequence). Trimming stripped 0 bases from V and 4 bases from J, with 9 bases between. CDR3 length equals 14 residues. The CDR3 spells CASSLAGGGETQYF. For the CDR3, the DNA is TGTGCCAGCAGCTTAGCGGGAGGTGGAGAGACCCAGTACTTC.

This clone was counted only a few times. Other DNA variants within this sample encode the same CDR3. The chain joins TRBV30 to TRBJ1-5; D remains ambiguous. Germline lookup yields CDR1 GTSNPN and CDR2 SVGIG (reference sequence). Trimming took 0 bases from V and 0 from J, leaving 3 bases between them. The CDR3 is 13 amino acids. DNA of the CDR3: TGTGCCTGGAGTGTCGGTAGCAATCAGCCCCAGCATTTT. Translation: CAWSVGSNQPQHF.

The gene calls are TRBV21-1 and TRBJ1-6; TRBD1, the D gene given by the table, was not confirmed from the DNA. TRBV21-1 is tagged as a pseudogene. This CDR3 contains 16 residues. The CDR3 DNA is TGTGCCAGCAGCAACGCTCACAGGGGGCTGAATTCACCCCTCCACTTT. The encoded protein is CASSNAHRGLNSPLHF.

V gene TRBV11-2 combines with J gene TRBJ2-2, with 7 bases lining up with TRBD2. After removal of 6 bases from V and 4 bases from J, the junction contained 8 bases not matched to a gene. CDR3 length: 15 amino acids. Germline CDR1 is SGHAT and CDR2 is FQNNGV. CDR3 loop: CASRHEAGLTGELFF. The CDR3 region has the DNA TGTGCCAGCAGACACGAAGCGGGACTCACCGGGGAGCTGTTTTTT.

This rearrangement joins TRBV18 to TRBJ2-3; TRBD2 agrees at 13 bases. Germline lookup yields CDR1 KGHSH and CDR2 LQKENI. V trimming: 3 bases; J trimming: 2 bases; junction bases outside the gene matches: 14. This CDR3 contains 20 residues. This CDR3 reads CASSPLLGLAGESHTDTQYF. DNA for the CDR3: TGTGCCAGCTCACCTCTGCTAGGACTAGCGGGAGAATCTCACACAGATACGCAGTATTTT. The whole variable domain, remainder taken from reference TRBV18 and TRBJ2-3, is NAGVMQNPRHLVRRRGQEARLRCSPMKGHSHVYWYRQLPEEGLKFMVYLQKENIIDESGMPKERFSAEFPKEGPSILRIQQVVRGDSAAYFCASSPLLGLAGESHTDTQYFGPGTRLTVL.

This rearrangement joins TRBV11-2 to TRBJ1-1, with D possibly TRBD1 on 5 matching bases. This CDR3 region has 13 residues. The germline V gene has CDR1 SGHAT and CDR2 FQNNGV. V lost 4 bases and J 1 base, leaving 7 bases between the germline ends. The CDR3 DNA is TGTGCCAGCAGCTCGACAGAGAACACTGAAGCTTTCTTT. Protein: CASSSTENTEAFF. The full variable domain, in which reference TRBV11-2 and TRBJ1-1 provide the parts outside the CDR3, is EAGVAQSPRYKIIEKRQSVAFWCNPISGHATLYWYQQILGQGPKLLIQFQNNGVVDDSQLPKDRFSAERLKGVDSTLKIQPAKLEDSAVYLCASSSTENTEAFFGQGTRLTVV.

The rearrangement uses TRBV19 and TRBJ1-1; D is unresolved. The V gene lost 3 bases and the J gene lost 0 bases, with 11 bases spanning the gap. The CDR3 extends over 15 amino acids. The germline V gene encodes CDR1 LNHDA and CDR2 SQIVND (reference sequence). The CDR3 nucleotides are TGTGCCAGTAGTATGGGCGGTAACATGAACACTGAAGCTTTCTTT. It specifies CASSMGGNMNTEAFF.

The sample holds a few counts of this clone. This chain connects TRBV4-3 to TRBJ2-7; no clear D gene. Trimming took 0 bases from V and 0 from J, leaving 6 bases between them. Looked up from germline, CDR1 is LGHNA and CDR2 is YSLEER. The CDR3 runs to 14 residues. The CDR3 spells CASSQDSLSYEQYF. The CDR3 coding sequence is TGCGCCAGCAGCCAAGATTCCCTCTCCTACGAGCAGTACTTC.

This chain uses TRBV28 with TRBJ1-1; no firm D call. Trimming took 7 bases from V and 5 from J, leaving 20 bases between them. There are 15 residues in the CDR3. Germline V CDR1 and CDR2: MDHEN, SYDVKM. The CDR3 loop reads CASTSASLTGTEAFF. The CDR3 DNA reads TGTGCCAGCACCTCGGCGTCTCTTACGGGGACTGAAGCTTTCTTT.